This TCR beta chain came from a study of cytomegalovirus exposure and HLA in healthy donors. At the level of the study: Most genotyped donors, about four fifths of more than 300, had Caucasian-associated genetic ancestry. General study points: Compared with the approximately 680-donor mean, an Asian-associated ancestry cluster reportedly had fewer N-insertions, according to a later analysis. There were some public TCRs occurring in many donors, but most TCR sequences were rare. Near-uniform donor sequencing depth was presumed by presence/absence analyses.

CDR3 length: 16 amino acids. Germline V gene sequence: CDR1 LNHDA, CDR2 SQIVND (reference sequence). V lost 5 bases, J lost 2 bases, and 9 bases stayed unmatched. The PCR was carried out with 60 Vbeta primers and 13 Jbeta primers. Repertoires were generated with immunoSEQ multiplex PCR, while TCRdb's copy carries only in-frame clones and drops some. This table has more than 150,000 clones, approximately 88% appearing once. About this clone itself: Its antigen is unidentified.

Sequenced sample: PBMCs. This sequence was found in a boy aged 2 to 10 in good health and CMV-seronegative. The genes are TRBV19 and TRBJ1-2; the match to TRBD1 covers 9 bases. CDR3: CASSVTAGQGNYGYTF. The DNA for the CDR3 is TGTGCCAGTAGTGTTACAGCGGGACAGGGAAACTATGGCTACACCTTC.